One sample yielded the 6 T cell receptor beta chains listed below, sequenced in a study of shared clonotypes between healthy human individuals. Method: immunoSEQ multiplex PCR; TCRdb's copy keeps in-frame clones and lacks some. The table lists millions of clones, 80% to 95% of them singletons. The sequenced sample consisted of naive CD4+ T cells from PBMCs. Subset: CD45RA+ positively selected. The receptors come from a man aged 18 to 29 in good health. Some clones in this sample may be carry-over from other donors' samples.

The chain recombines TRBV7-2 with TRBJ2-5; 7 bases fit TRBD2. The CDR3 is 14 amino acids. Germline loops: CDR1 SGHTA, CDR2 FQGNSA. With 5 bases clipped from V and 4 bases from J, the junction kept 7 bases outside the gene matches. The CDR3, as DNA: TGTGCCAGCAGCCAGAGCGGGGCATCAGAGACCCAGTACTTC. As protein: CASSQSGASETQYF. Filled out from reference TRBV7-2 and TRBJ2-5, the complete variable domain reads GAGVSQSPSNKVTEKGKDVELRCDPISGHTALYWYRQSLGQGLEFLIYFQGNSAPDKSGLPSDRFSAERTGGSVSTLTIQRTQQEDSAVYLCASSQSGASETQYFGPGTRLLVL.

The chain is built from TRBV7-6 and TRBJ2-7, with 9 bases identical to TRBD1. Germline V gene sequence: CDR1 SGHVS, CDR2 FNYEAQ. Trimming took 5 bases from V and 5 from J; bases not matched to a gene: 7. The CDR3 spans 14 residues. The CDR3 region is CASSHRTGDHEQYF. The CDR3 DNA sequence: TGTGCCAGCAGCCACCGGACAGGGGATCACGAGCAGTACTTC.

This chain joins TRBV18 and TRBJ1-1, with a tentative D call TRBD1 (5 bases). The CDR3 length is 13 residues. V was pared by 4 bases and J by 7 bases, with 13 bases between. CDR1 and CDR2 from the germline V gene are KGHSH and LQKENI. The CDR3 loop is CASSQGRDNEAFF. DNA of the CDR3: TGTGCCAGCTCACAGGGCAGGGATAATGAAGCTTTCTTT.

J is TRBJ2-7 and V is TRBV6-1, with D tentatively TRBD1 (6 bases). The CDR3 totals 14 residues. Trimming removed 6 bases at V and 4 bases at J, with 16 bases between. Looked up from germline, CDR1 is MNHNS and CDR2 is SASEGT. The chain's CDR3 is CASSVRGFEYEQYF. DNA for the CDR3: TGTGCCAGCAGCGTCAGGGGTTTCGAATACGAGCAGTACTTC.

The chain has TRBV5-5 and TRBJ1-2; 7 bases agree with TRBD1. V was pared by 4 bases and J by 4 bases, with 4 bases of the junction left unmatched. The CDR3 extends over 13 amino acids. Per germline, CDR1 SGHKS and CDR2 YYEKEE (reference sequence). DNA of the CDR3: TGTGCCAGCAGCCCCCCAGGGGGCTATGGCTACACCTTC. This gives the protein CASSPPGGYGYTF.

The V call is TRBV28, the J call TRBJ2-7; tentative D call: TRBD2 (6 bases). From germline, CDR1 is MDHEN and CDR2 SYDVKM. V lost 8 bases to trimming and J lost 7 bases, with 18 bases between them. The CDR3 runs 13 residues. DNA for the CDR3: TGTGCCAGCGGACGCGGGATAACGGGGGAGCAGTACTTC. This encodes CASGRGITGEQYF.